Listed below are T cell receptor beta chains from one sample, sequenced in a study of T cells in localized non-small cell lung cancer. Generated by immunoSEQ multiplex PCR, the TCRdb table keeps only in-frame clones and is missing some. The profile shows fewer than 35,000 clones, roughly 90% of them singletons. The material was peripheral blood, obtained before any cancer treatment. These receptors all stem from a man between 40 and 70 years old with stage I lung adenocarcinoma. CDR3s include the opening cysteine and the closing phenylalanine or tryptophan. A D gene is named only where the DNA matches it firmly. The size field is filled for only some rows; it gives once, few, many or a size class.

V gene	clone size	D gene	J gene	CDR3 protein	CDR3 DNA
TRBV19	NA	NA	TRBJ2-3	CASGRDTQYF	TGTGCCAGCGGTAGAGATACGCAGTATTTT
TRBV6-6	NA	NA	TRBJ1-4	CASSPGSNEKLFF	TGTGCCAGCAGTCCGGGGTCTAATGAAAAACTGTTTTTT
TRBV19	NA	TRBD2	TRBJ2-5	CASSKWTGGEETQYF	TGTGCCAGTAGTAAATGGACGGGAGGGGAAGAGACCCAGTACTTC
TRBV29-1	NA	TRBD1	TRBJ2-7	CSVKQGTHEQYF	TGCAGCGTGAAACAGGGGACCCACGAGCAGTACTTC
TRBV6-5	NA	NA	TRBJ1-4	CASSRHGQLEKLFF	TGTGCCAGCAGCCGACACGGACAGCTAGAAAAACTGTTTTTT
TRBV19	NA	TRBD1	TRBJ1-4	CASSTTGGLPHEKLFF	TGTGCCAGTAGTACGACAGGGGGATTACCCCATGAAAAACTGTTTTTT
TRBV6-6	NA	TRBD1	TRBJ1-1	CASSRQGDTEAFF	TGTGCCAGCAGTAGACAGGGAGACACTGAAGCTTTCTTT
TRBV7-8	NA	NA	TRBJ1-5	CASSTQGGGNQPQHF	TGTGCCAGCAGCACTCAGGGCGGCGGCAATCAGCCCCAGCATTTT
TRBV5-1	NA	NA	TRBJ2-3	CASSGSGRRTDTQYF	TGCGCCAGCAGCGGAAGCGGGCGCCGCACAGATACGCAGTATTTT
TRBV11-2	once	NA	TRBJ2-5	CASRQKYEETQYF	TGTGCCAGCAGGCAAAAGTATGAGGAGACCCAGTACTTC